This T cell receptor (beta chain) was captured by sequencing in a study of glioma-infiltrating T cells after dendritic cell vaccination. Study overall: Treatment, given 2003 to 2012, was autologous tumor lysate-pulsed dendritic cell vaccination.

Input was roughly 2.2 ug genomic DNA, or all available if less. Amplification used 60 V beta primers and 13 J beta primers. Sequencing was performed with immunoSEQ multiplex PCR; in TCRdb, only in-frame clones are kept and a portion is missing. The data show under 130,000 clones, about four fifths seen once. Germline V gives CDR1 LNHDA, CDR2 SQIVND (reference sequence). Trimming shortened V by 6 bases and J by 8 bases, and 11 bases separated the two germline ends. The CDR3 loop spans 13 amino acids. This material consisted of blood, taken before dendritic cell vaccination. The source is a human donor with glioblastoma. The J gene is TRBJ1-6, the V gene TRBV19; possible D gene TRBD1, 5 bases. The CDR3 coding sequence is TGTGCCAGTAGATCCAGGGAGGATTCACCCCTCCACTTT. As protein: CASRSREDSPLHF.